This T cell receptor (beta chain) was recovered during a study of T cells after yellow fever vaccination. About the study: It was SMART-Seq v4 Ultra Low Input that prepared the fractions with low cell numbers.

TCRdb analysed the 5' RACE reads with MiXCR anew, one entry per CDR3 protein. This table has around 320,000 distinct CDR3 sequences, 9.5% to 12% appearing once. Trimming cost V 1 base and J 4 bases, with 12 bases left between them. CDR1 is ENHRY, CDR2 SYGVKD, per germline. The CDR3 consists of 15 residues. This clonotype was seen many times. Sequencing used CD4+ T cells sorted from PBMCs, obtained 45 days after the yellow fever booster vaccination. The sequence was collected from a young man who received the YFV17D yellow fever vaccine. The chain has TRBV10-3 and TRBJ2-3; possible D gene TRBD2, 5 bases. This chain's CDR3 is CAISEFSETADTQYF. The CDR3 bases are TGTGCCATCAGTGAGTTTAGCGAGACGGCAGATACGCAGTATTTT.